This entry lists 15 T cell receptor beta chains sequenced from one sample in a study of blood T cell repertoires in COVID-19 (dated by TCRdb to the early 2020s). The method was the immunoSEQ multiplex PCR assay. TCRdb obtained this table from immuneACCESS and retained in-frame rearrangements with V and J assigned. These tables miss some clones; where compared with another copy, unresolved V genes account for less than half of the shortfall, and the remainder is unexplained. The sample contains 250,000 to 350,000 clones, around 89% of them found a single time. The top ten constitute 3% of the sample. Sequencing used PBMCs or T cells enriched from blood (not recorded which). Receptor source: a woman aged 50 to 60 who had recovered from COVID-19.

Only one count was recorded for this clone. V usage is TRBV3-1 (or the pseudogene TRBV3-2) and J usage is TRBJ1-3, with D unresolved. CDR1 and CDR2 from the germline V gene are LGHDT and YNNKEL (reference sequence). Trimming stripped 3 bases from V and 4 bases from J, with 7 bases between. This CDR3 has 13 amino acids. The CDR3 loop is CASSQPQGNTIYF. In DNA form, the CDR3 reads TGTGCCAGCAGCCAGCCACAAGGAAACACCATATATTTT.

The V gene is TRBV3-1 (or the pseudogene TRBV3-2), the J gene TRBJ2-2; 9 bases are shared with TRBD2. Germline CDR1 reads LGHDT; CDR2 reads YNNKEL (reference sequence). The trim removed 0 bases at V and 4 bases at J, leaving 6 bases unmatched. CDR3 length equals 17 residues. The chain's CDR3 is CASSQDRLAGTTGELFF. In nucleotides, the CDR3 is TGTGCCAGCAGCCAAGATCGGCTAGCGGGGACCACCGGGGAGCTGTTTTTT.

V is TRBV30 and J is TRBJ1-4, with no clear D. In germline, CDR1 is GTSNPN, CDR2 SVGIG (reference sequence). CDR3 length: 13 amino acids. Trimming left V 5 bases short and J 4 bases short, with 11 bases between. CDR3 loop: CAWGSDYNEKLFF. The CDR3 region has the DNA TGTGCCTGGGGTTCGGACTATAATGAAAAACTGTTTTTT.

This chain uses TRBV5-1 with TRBJ1-1, with D hard to call. The CDR3 sequence is 15 residues long. Germline V lookup: CDR1 SGHRS, CDR2 YFSETQ. The V and J ends lost 5 bases and 4 bases respectively, with 18 bases between them. In nucleotides, the CDR3 is TGCGCCAGCAGTCGCACAGACTACTATGGCACTGAAGCTTTCTTT. This encodes CASSRTDYYGTEAFF.

J is TRBJ1-2 and V is TRBV7-2; 8 bases match TRBD1. Losses at the gene ends were 4 bases for V and 4 bases for J; bases not matched to a gene: 14. The CDR3 covers 17 residues. Germline CDR1 is SGHTA and CDR2 is FQGNSA. CDR3 nucleotides: TGTGCCAGCAGCTCGGGAACAGGGGGGCCAATGGTCTATGGCTACACCTTC. Translation: CASSSGTGGPMVYGYTF.

The J gene is TRBJ2-1, the V gene TRBV28; D is unresolved. Trimming cost V 1 base and J 8 bases, with 6 bases left between them. The CDR3 runs to 12 residues. Germline V CDR1 and CDR2: MDHEN, SYDVKM. The CDR3, as DNA: TGTGCCAGCAGTTTATCTCCCGATGAGCAGTTCTTC. It encodes CASSLSPDEQFF.

This clone was picked up one time. The chain is built from TRBV6-2 or TRBV6-3 and TRBJ2-1, with D possibly TRBD1 on 5 matching bases. The CDR3 consists of 15 residues. V lost 2 bases, J lost 5 bases, and 13 bases lay in between. From germline, CDR1 is MNHEY and CDR2 SVGEGT. DNA for the CDR3: TGTGCCAGCAGTTACGTCAGGGAAAAAGACAATGAGCAGTTCTTC. The encoded protein is CASSYVREKDNEQFF.

V is TRBV28 and J is TRBJ2-7; a possible D gene is TRBD2 (5 bases). CDR1 and CDR2 (germline): MDHEN, SYDVKM. The germline V and J ends were trimmed by 5 bases and 6 bases, with 11 bases remaining between them. The CDR3 is made up of 12 amino acids. CDR3 nucleotides: TGTGCCAGCAGTCGGGGAGAGGCCGAGCAGTACTTC. Translated: CASSRGEAEQYF.

In this sample, this clone turned up a few times. The chain uses TRBV29-1 and TRBJ1-1, with 7 bases lining up with TRBD1. Germline V gene data show CDR1 as SQVTM and CDR2 as ANQGSEA. V was pared by 4 bases and J by 4 bases, with 6 bases of the junction left unmatched. This CDR3 spans 13 amino acids. CDR3 region: CSVGTGVGTEAFF. CDR3 DNA: TGCAGCGTTGGAACAGGGGTGGGCACTGAAGCTTTCTTT.

The V and J genes are TRBV28 and TRBJ1-1, with 8 nucleotides matching TRBD1. Germline V gives CDR1 MDHEN, CDR2 SYDVKM. V trimming: 5 bases; J trimming: 1 base; junction bases outside the gene matches: 12. This CDR3 is built from 17 residues. The CDR3 DNA reads TGTGCCAGCAGTCCCACTGGACAGGGTTTGGGGAACACTGAAGCTTTCTTT. It yields the protein CASSPTGQGLGNTEAFF.

The chain is built from TRBV19 and TRBJ1-1; 7 positions match TRBD1. V shed 7 bases and J 1 base; nucleotides not matched to a gene: 3. Looked up from germline, CDR1 is LNHDA and CDR2 is SQIVND (reference sequence). The CDR3 contains 13 residues. The CDR3 nucleotides are TGTGCCAGTAACAGGGACAGGAACACTGAAGCTTTCTTT. It is translated as CASNRDRNTEAFF. Looking up the rest from reference TRBV19 and TRBJ1-1 gives the full variable domain: DGGITQSPKYLFRKEGQNVTLSCEQNLNHDAMYWYRQDPGQGLRLIYYSQIVNDFQKGDIAEGYSVSREKKESFPLTVTSAQKNPTAFYLCASNRDRNTEAFFGQGTRLTVV.

The chain is built from TRBV11-2 and TRBJ1-6; 8 bases are shared with TRBD1. Germline-derived CDR1 and CDR2 are SGHAT and FQNNGV. With 2 bases clipped from V and 5 bases from J, the junction kept 5 bases outside the gene matches. The CDR3 spans 16 residues. The CDR3 bases are TGTGCCAGCAGCTTACTTGGGACAGGCAATAATTCACCCCTCCACTTT. Its translation is CASSLLGTGNNSPLHF.

The rearrangement links TRBV19 to TRBJ1-5; D is perhaps TRBD1 (5 bases). Germline CDR1 LNHDA, CDR2 SQIVND (reference sequence). Trimming left V 7 bases short and J 2 bases short, with 15 bases between. The CDR3 has 15 residues. The CDR3 here is CASISQGDGNQPQHF. For the CDR3, the DNA is TGTGCCAGTATCTCGCAAGGGGATGGCAATCAGCCCCAGCATTTT.

The V call is TRBV19, the J call TRBJ1-5, with a possible D match to TRBD1 (5 bases). V was clipped by 9 bases and J by 3 bases, with 15 bases between them. The CDR3 has 14 amino acids. Germline V gene data show CDR1 as LNHDA and CDR2 as SQIVND (reference sequence). The CDR3 loop reads CASVLGGDNQPQHF. In DNA, the CDR3 is TGTGCCAGCGTATTGGGGGGGGACAATCAGCCCCAGCATTTT.

The chain couples TRBV6-2 or TRBV6-3 to TRBJ2-7; D unclear. The germline gives CDR1 MNHEY, CDR2 SVGEGT. The CDR3 runs to 15 residues. V shed 5 bases and J shed 4 bases, with 18 bases lying between them. The CDR3, as DNA: TGTGCCAGCAGTCCCCGATCTCTAGGAGATTACGAGCAGTACTTC. Encoded protein: CASSPRSLGDYEQYF.